This T cell receptor (beta chain) was profiled in a study of T cell changes during pregnancy in multiple sclerosis. Profiling relied on immunoSEQ multiplex PCR, and the TCRdb table lists in-frame clones only, not all of them. This table holds tens of thousands of clones, around 92% found once. This CDR3 has 15 residues. V was clipped by 7 bases and J by 2 bases, with 17 bases between them. CDR1 is LNHDA, CDR2 SQIVND, per germline (reference sequence). This chain connects TRBV19 to TRBJ1-1; D may be TRBD1 (6 bases). The source was peripheral blood, collected in the third trimester of pregnancy. The receptor was derived from a female donor in good health, enrolled as a control in a pregnancy study. DNA of the CDR3: TGTGCCAGTAATCATGGGGGGGCAGGAAACACTGAAGCTTTCTTT. This encodes CASNHGGAGNTEAFF.